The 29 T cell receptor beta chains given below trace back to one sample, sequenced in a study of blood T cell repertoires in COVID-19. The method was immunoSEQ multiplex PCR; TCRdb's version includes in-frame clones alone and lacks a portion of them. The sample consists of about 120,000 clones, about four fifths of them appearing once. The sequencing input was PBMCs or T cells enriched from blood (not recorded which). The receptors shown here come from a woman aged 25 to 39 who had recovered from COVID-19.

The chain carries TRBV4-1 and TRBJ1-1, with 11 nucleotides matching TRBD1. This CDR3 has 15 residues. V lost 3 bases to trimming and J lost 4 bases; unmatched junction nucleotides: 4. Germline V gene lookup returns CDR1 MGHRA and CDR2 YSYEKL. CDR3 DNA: TGCGCCAGCAGCCACGGGACAGGGGGTGTCACTGAAGCTTTCTTT. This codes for CASSHGTGGVTEAFF.

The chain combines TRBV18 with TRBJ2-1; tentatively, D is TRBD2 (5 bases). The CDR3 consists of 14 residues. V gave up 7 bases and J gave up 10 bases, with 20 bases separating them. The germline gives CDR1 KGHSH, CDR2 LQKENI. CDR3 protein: CASCRSEGFWEQFF. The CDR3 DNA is TGTGCCAGCTGTCGTAGCGAGGGATTTTGGGAGCAGTTCTTC. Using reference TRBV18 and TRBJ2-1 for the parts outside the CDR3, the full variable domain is NAGVMQNPRHLVRRRGQEARLRCSPMKGHSHVYWYRQLPEEGLKFMVYLQKENIIDESGMPKERFSAEFPKEGPSILRIQQVVRGDSAAYFCASCRSEGFWEQFFGPGTRLTVL.

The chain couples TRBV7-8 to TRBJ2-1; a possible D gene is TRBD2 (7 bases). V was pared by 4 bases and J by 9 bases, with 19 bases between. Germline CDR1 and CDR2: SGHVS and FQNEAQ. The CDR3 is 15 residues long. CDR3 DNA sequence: TGTGCCAGCAGCTCTCGCCCCGGGGGGCGCATTGAGCAGTTCTTC. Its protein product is CASSSRPGGRIEQFF.

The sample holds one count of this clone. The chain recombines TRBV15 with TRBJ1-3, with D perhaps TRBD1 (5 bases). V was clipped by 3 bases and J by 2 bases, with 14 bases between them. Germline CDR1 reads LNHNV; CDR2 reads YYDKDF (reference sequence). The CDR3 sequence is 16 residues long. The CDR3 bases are TGTGCCACCAGCAGGGAAGCCGACAGTGCTGGAAACACCATATATTTT. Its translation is CATSREADSAGNTIYF. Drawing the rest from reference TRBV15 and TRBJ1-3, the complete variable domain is DAMVIQNPRYQVTQFGKPVTLSCSQTLNHNVMYWYQQKSSQAPKLLFHYYDKDFNNEADTPDNFQSRRPNTSFCFLDIRSPGLGDTAMYLCATSREADSAGNTIYFGEGSWLTVV.

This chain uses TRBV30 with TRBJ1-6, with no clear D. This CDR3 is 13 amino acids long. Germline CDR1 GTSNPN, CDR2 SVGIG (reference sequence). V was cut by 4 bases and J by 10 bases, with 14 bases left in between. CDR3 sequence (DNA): TGTGCCTGGACGCCGCCGGGGAGATCACCCCTCCACTTT. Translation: CAWTPPGRSPLHF.

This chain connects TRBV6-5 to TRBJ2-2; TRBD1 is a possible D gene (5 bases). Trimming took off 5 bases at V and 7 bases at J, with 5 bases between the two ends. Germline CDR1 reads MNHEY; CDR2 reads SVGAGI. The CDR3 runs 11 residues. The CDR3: CASSQGGELFF. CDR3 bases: TGTGCCAGCAGTCAGGGCGGGGAGCTGTTTTTT.

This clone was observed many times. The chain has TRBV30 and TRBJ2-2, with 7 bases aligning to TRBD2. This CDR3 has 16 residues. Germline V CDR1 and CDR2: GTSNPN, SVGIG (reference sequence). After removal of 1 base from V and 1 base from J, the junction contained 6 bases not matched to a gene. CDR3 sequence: CAWSAILAMNTGELFF. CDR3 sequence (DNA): TGTGCCTGGAGTGCAATACTAGCGATGAACACCGGGGAGCTGTTTTTT.

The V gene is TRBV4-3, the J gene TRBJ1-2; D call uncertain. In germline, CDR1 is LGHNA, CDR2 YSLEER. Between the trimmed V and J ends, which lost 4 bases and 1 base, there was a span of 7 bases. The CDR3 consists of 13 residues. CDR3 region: CASSLRSNYGYTF. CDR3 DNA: TGCGCCAGCAGCCTCCGCAGTAACTATGGCTACACCTTC.

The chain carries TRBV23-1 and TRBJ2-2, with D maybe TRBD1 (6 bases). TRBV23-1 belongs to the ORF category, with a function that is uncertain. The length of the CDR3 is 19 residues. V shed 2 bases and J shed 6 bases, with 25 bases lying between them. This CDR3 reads CASSQKLPDRKRPSGELFF. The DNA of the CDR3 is TGCGCCAGCAGTCAAAAACTACCCGACAGGAAACGTCCGTCCGGGGAGCTGTTTTTT.

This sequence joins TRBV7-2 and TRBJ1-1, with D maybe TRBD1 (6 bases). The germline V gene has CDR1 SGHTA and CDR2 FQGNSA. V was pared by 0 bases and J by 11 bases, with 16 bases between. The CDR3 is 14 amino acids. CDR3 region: CASSLAISGGAAFF. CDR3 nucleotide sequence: TGTGCCAGCAGCTTAGCCATATCCGGGGGGGCCGCTTTCTTT.

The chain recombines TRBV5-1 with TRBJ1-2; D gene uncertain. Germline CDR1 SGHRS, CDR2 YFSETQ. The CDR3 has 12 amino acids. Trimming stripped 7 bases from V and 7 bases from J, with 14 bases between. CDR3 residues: CASYEPIGGYTF. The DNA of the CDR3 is TGCGCCAGCTACGAACCTATCGGTGGCTACACCTTC.

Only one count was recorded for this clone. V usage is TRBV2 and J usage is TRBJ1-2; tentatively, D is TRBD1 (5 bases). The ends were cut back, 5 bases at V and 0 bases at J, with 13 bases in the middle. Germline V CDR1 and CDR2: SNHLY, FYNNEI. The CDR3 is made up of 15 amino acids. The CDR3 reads CASSRGTGTNYGYTF. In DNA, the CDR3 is TGTGCCAGCAGTCGAGGTACAGGAACTAACTATGGCTACACCTTC.

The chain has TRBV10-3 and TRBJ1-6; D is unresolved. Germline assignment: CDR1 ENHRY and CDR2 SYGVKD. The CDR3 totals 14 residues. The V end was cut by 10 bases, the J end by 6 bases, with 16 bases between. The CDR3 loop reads CATSAISGNSPLHF. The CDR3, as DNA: TGTGCCACGTCGGCAATTTCGGGTAATTCACCCCTCCACTTT.

This chain's CDR3 is CASSMDPGFGSYNSPLHF. The CDR3, as DNA: TGTGCCAGTAGTATGGATCCGGGTTTTGGCTCCTATAATTCACCCCTCCACTTT. The V and J genes are TRBV19 and TRBJ1-6; D remains unclear. CDR1 and CDR2 from the germline V gene are LNHDA and SQIVND (reference sequence). Trimming took off 3 bases at V and 0 bases at J, with 15 bases between the two ends. There are 18 residues in the CDR3. Looking up the rest from reference TRBV19 and TRBJ1-6 gives the full variable domain: DGGITQSPKYLFRKEGQNVTLSCEQNLNHDAMYWYRQDPGQGLRLIYYSQIVNDFQKGDIAEGYSVSREKKESFPLTVTSAQKNPTAFYLCASSMDPGFGSYNSPLHFGNGTRLTVT.

The CDR3 DNA is TGTGCCAGCCGACAGACGGGACTAATGGATTACGAGCAGTACTTC. Its protein is CASRQTGLMDYEQYF. This chain uses TRBV25-1 with TRBJ2-7, with TRBD2 matching 7 bases. The CDR3 runs to 15 residues. J gave up 4 bases and V 8 bases, and 14 bases lay outside the gene matches. Germline CDR1 is MGHDK and CDR2 is SYGVNS.

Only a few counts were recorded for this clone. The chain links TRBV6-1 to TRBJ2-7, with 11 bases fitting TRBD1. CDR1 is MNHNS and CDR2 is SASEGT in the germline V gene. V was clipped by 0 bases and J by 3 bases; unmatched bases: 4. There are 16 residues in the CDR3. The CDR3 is CASSEAEGTGGYEQYF. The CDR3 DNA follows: TGTGCCAGCAGTGAAGCGGAAGGGACAGGGGGCTACGAGCAGTACTTC.

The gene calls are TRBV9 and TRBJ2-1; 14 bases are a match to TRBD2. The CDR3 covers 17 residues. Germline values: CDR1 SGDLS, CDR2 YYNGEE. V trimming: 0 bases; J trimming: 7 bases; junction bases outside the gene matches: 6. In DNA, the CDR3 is TGTGCCAGCAGCGTAGGGGGACTAGCGGGAGCGTCAAATGAGCAGTTCTTC. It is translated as CASSVGGLAGASNEQFF.

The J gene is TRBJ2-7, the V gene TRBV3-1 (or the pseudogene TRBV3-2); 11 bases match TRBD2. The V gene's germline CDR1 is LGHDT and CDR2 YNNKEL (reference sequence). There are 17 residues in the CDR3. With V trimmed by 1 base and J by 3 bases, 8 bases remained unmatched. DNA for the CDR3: TGTGCCAGCAGCCAAGCAGGCACTAGCGGGAGTAACTACGAGCAGTACTTC. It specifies CASSQAGTSGSNYEQYF.

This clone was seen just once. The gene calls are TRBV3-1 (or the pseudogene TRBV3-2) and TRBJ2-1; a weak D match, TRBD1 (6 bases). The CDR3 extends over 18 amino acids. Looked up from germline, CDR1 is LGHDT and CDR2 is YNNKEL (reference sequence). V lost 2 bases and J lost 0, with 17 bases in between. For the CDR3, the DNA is TGTGCCAGCAGCCAATCCTGGGGGCGGGCAAGCTCCTACAATGAGCAGTTCTTC. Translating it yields CASSQSWGRASSYNEQFF.

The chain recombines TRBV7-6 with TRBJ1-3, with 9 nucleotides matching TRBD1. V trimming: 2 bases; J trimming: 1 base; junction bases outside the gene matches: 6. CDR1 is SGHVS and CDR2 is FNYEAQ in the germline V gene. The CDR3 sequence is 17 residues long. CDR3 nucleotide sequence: TGTGCCAGCAGCTTACGGGGACAGGGCTGGTCTGGAAACACCATATATTTT. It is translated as CASSLRGQGWSGNTIYF.

CDR3 residues: CAWNPGGVQPQHF. The CDR3 DNA follows: TGTGCCTGGAACCCCGGGGGGGTACAGCCCCAGCATTTT. The gene calls are TRBV30 and TRBJ1-5; TRBD1 might be the D (5 bases). Germline-derived CDR1 and CDR2 are GTSNPN and SVGIG (reference sequence). The CDR3 is 13 residues long. V lost 4 bases and J 7 bases, leaving 14 bases between the germline ends.

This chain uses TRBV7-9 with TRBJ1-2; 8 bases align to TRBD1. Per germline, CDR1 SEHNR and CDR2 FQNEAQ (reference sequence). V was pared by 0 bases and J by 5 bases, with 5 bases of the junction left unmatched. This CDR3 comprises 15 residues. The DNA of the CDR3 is TGTGCCAGCAGCTTAGCGCAGGGGGCTGGGTATGGCTACACCTTC. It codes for CASSLAQGAGYGYTF.

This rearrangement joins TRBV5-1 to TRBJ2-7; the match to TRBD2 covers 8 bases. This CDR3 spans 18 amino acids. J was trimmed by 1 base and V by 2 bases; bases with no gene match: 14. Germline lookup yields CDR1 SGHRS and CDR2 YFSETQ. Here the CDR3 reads CASSFLGAGVTGSYEQYF. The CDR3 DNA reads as TGCGCCAGCAGCTTCCTCGGAGCGGGAGTCACCGGTTCCTACGAGCAGTACTTC.

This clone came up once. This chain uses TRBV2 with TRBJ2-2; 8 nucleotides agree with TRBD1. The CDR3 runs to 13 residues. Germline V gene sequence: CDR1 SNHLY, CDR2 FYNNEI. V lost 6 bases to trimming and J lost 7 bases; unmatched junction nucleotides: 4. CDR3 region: CASRTGGNGELFF. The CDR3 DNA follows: TGTGCCAGCAGAACAGGGGGTAACGGGGAGCTGTTTTTT.

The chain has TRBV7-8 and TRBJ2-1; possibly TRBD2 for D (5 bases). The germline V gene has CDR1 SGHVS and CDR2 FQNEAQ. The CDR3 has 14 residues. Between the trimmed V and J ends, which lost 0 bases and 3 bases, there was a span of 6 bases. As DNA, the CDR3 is TGTGCCAGCAGCTTAGCTGAGGGCTACAATGAGCAGTTCTTC. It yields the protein CASSLAEGYNEQFF.

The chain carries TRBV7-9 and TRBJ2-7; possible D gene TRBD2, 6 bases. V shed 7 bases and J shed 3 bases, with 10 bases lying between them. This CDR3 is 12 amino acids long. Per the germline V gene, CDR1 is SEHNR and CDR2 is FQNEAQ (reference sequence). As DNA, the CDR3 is TGTGCCAGCACCCGGGGGAACTACGAGCAGTACTTC. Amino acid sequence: CASTRGNYEQYF.

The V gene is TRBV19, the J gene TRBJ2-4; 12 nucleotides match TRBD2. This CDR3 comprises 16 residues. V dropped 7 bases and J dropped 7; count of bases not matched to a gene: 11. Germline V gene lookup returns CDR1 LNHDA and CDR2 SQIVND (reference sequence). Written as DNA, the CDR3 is TGTGCCAGTATGACGGTGACTAGCGGGAGAGCCAACATTCAGTACTTC. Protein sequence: CASMTVTSGRANIQYF.

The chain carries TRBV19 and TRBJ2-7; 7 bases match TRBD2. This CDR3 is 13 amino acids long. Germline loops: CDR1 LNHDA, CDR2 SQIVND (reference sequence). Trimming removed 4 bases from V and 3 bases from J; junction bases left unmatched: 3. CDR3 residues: CASSTGLLYEQYF. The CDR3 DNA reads TGTGCCAGTAGTACGGGACTACTCTACGAGCAGTACTTC.

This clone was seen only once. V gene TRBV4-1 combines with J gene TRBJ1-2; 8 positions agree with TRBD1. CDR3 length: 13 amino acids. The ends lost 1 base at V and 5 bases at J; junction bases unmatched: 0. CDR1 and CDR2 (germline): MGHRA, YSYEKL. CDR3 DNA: TGCGCCAGCAGCCAAGGACAGGGGTATGGCTACACCTTC. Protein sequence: CASSQGQGYGYTF.